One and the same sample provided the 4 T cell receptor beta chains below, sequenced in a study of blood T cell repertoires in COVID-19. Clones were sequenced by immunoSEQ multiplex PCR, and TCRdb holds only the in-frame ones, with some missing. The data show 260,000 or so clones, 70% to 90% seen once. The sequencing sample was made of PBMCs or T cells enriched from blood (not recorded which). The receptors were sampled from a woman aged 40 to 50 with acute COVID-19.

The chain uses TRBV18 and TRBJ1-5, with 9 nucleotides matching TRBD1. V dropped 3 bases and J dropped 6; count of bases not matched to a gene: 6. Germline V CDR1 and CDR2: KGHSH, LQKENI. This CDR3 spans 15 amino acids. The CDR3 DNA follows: TGTGCCAGCTCACCCCCGGGGGACAGGGTTCAGCCCCAGCATTTT. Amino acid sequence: CASSPPGDRVQPQHF.

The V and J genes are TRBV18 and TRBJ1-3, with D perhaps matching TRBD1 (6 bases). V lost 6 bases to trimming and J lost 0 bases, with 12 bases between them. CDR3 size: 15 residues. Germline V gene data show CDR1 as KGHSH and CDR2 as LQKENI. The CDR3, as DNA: TGTGCCAGCTCCCCAGGCAGGGGCTCTGGAAACACCATATATTTT. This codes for CASSPGRGSGNTIYF.

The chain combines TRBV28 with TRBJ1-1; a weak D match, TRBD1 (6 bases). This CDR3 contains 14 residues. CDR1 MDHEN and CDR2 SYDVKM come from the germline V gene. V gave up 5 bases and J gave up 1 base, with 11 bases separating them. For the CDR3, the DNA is TGTGCCAGCAGTACAGGGACGCCGAACACTGAAGCTTTCTTT. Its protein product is CASSTGTPNTEAFF.

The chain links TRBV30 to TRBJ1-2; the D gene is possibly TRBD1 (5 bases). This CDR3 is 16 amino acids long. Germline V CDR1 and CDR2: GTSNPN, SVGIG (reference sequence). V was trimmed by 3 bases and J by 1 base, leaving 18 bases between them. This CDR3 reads CAWRRRGGDYNYGYTF. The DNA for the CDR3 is TGTGCCTGGAGGCGGAGGGGTGGGGATTATAACTATGGCTACACCTTC.